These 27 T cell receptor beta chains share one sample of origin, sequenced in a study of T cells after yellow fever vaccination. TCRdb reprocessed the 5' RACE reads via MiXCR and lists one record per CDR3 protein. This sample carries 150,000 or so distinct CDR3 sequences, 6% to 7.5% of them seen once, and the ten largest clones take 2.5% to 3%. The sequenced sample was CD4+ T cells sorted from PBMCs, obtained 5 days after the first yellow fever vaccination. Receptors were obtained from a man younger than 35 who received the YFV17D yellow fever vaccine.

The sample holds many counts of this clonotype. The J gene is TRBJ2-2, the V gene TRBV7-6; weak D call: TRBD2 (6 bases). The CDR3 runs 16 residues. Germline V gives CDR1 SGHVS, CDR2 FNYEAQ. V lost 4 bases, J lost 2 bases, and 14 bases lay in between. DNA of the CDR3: TGTGCCAGCAGCTCTACGGGGACTGATAACACCGGGGAGCTGTTTTTT. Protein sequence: CASSSTGTDNTGELFF.

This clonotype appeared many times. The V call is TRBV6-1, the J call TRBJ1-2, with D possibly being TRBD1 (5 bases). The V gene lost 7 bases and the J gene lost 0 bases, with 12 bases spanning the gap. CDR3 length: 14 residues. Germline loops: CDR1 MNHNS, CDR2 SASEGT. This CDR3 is CASTRAGANYGYTF. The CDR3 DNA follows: TGTGCCAGCACCCGGGCGGGGGCTAACTATGGCTACACCTTC.

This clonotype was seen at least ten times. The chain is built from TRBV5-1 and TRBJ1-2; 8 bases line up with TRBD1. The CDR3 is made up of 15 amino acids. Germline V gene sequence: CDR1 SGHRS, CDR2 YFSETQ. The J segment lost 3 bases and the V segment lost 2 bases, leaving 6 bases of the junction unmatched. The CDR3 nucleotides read TGCGCCAGCAGCTTCGCGACAGGGGAGGACTATGGCTACACCTTC. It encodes CASSFATGEDYGYTF.

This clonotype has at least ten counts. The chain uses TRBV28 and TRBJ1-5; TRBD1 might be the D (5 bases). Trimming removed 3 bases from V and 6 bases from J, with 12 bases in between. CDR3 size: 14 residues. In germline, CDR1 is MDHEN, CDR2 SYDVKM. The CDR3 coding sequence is TGTGCCAGCAGTTTGGGGGGTTTTGTTCAGCCCCAGCATTTT. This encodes CASSLGGFVQPQHF.

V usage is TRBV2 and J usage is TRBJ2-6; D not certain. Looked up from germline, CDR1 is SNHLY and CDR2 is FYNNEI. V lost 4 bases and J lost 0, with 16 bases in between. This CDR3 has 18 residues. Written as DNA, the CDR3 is TGTGCCAGCAGTGGGTCTTTAGGAAAAATCTCTGGGGCCAACGTCCTGACTTTC. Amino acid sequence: CASSGSLGKISGANVLTF.

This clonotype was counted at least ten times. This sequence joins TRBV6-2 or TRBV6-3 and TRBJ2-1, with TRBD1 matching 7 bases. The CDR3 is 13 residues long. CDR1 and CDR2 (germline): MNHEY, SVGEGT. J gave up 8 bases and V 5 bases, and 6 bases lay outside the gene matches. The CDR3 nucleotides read TGTGCCAGCAGTCGACAGGGAACCGATGAGCAGTTCTTC. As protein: CASSRQGTDEQFF.

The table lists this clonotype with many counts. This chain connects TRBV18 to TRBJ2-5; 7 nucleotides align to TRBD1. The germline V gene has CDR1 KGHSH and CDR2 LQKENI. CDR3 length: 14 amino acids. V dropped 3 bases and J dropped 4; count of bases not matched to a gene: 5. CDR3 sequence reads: CASSPDRVRETQYF. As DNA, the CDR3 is TGTGCCAGCTCACCCGACAGGGTGAGAGAGACCCAGTACTTC.

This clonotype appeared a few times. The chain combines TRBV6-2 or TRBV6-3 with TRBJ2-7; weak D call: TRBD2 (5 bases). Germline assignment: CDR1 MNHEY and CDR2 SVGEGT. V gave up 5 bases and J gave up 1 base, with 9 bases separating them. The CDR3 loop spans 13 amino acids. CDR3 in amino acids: CASSPTISYEQYF. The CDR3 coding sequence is TGTGCCAGCAGTCCGACTATTTCCTACGAGCAGTACTTC.

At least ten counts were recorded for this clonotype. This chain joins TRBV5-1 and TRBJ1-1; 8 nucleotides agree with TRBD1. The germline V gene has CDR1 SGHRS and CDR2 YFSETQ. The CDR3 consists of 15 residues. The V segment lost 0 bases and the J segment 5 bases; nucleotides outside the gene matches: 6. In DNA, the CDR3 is TGCGCCAGCAGCTTGGACGTGACAGGGGTTACTGAAGCTTTCTTT. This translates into CASSLDVTGVTEAFF.

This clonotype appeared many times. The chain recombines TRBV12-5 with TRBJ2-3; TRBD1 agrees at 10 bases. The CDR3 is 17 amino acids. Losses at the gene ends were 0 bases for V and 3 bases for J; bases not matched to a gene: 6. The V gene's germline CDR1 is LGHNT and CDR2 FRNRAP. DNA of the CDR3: TGTGCTAGTGGTTTGGTACTGGGGACAGGGGTGACAGATACGCAGTATTTT. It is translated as CASGLVLGTGVTDTQYF.

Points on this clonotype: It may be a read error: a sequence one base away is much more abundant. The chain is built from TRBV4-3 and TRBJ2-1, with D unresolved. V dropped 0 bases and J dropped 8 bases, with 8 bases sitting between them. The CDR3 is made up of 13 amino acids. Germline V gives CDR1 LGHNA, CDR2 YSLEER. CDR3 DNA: TGCGCCAGCAGCCAAGATGCAGTGTATGAGCAGTTCTTC. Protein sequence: CASSQDAVYEQFF.

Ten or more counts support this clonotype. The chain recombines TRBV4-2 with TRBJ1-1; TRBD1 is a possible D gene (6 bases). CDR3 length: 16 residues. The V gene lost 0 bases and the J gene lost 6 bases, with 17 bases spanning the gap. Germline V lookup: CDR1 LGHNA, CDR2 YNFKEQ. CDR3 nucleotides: TGTGCCAGCAGCCAAGACCGGGGCAGGGGAGGGTCTGAAGCTTTCTTT. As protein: CASSQDRGRGGSEAFF.

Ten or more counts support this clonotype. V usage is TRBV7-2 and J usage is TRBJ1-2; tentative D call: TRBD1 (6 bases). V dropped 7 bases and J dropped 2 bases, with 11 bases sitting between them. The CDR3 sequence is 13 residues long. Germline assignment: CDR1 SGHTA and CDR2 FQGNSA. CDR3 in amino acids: CASTPQGNYGYTF. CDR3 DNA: TGTGCCAGCACCCCACAGGGCAACTATGGCTACACCTTC.

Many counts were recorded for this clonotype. The CDR3 region has the DNA TGCGCCAGCAGCTTGGTTCTCCGGGACAGGAAACTTTATGGCTACACCTTC. Encoded protein: CASSLVLRDRKLYGYTF. This chain joins TRBV5-1 and TRBJ1-2; 8 nucleotides align to TRBD1. The CDR3 extends over 17 amino acids. Germline V gene data show CDR1 as SGHRS and CDR2 as YFSETQ. V shed 0 bases and J 5 bases; nucleotides not matched to a gene: 12. Filled out from reference TRBV5-1 and TRBJ1-2, the complete variable domain reads KAGVTQTPRYLIKTRGQQVTLSCSPISGHRSVSWYQQTPGQGLQFLFEYFSETQRNKGNFPGRFSGRQFSNSRSEMNVSTLELGDSALYLCASSLVLRDRKLYGYTFGSGTRLTVV.

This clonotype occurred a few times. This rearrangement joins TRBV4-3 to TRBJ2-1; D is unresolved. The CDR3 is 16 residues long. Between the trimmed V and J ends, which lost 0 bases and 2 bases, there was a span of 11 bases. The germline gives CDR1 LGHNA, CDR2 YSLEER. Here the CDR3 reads CASSQEGPPAYNEQFF. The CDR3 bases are TGCGCCAGCAGCCAAGAGGGCCCTCCGGCCTACAATGAGCAGTTCTTC.

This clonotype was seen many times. The CDR3 region has the DNA TGTGCCAGCAGCTTAAATAGCGGGGGGGATACGCAGTATTTT. Translation: CASSLNSGGDTQYF. This chain links TRBV7-2 with TRBJ2-3; 10 bases map to TRBD2. The CDR3 sequence is 14 residues long. Germline CDR1 reads SGHTA; CDR2 reads FQGNSA. The ends lost 2 bases at V and 6 bases at J; junction bases unmatched: 2. Complete variable domain (other parts from reference TRBV7-2 and TRBJ2-3): GAGVSQSPSNKVTEKGKDVELRCDPISGHTALYWYRQSLGQGLEFLIYFQGNSAPDKSGLPSDRFSAERTGGSVSTLTIQRTQQEDSAVYLCASSLNSGGDTQYFGPGTRLTVL.

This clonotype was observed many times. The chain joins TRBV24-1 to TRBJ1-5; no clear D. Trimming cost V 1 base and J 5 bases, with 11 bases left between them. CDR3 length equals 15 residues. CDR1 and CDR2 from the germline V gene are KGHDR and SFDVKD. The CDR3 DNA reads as TGTGCCACCAGTGATTTCGGGGTGAACGATCAGCCCCAGCATTTT. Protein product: CATSDFGVNDQPQHF.

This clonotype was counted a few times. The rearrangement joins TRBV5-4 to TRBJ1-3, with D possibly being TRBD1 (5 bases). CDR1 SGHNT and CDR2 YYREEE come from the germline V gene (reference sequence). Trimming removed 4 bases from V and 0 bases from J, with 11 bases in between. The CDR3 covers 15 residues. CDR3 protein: CASSSTGTSGNTIYF. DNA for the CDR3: TGTGCCAGCAGCAGCACAGGAACCTCTGGAAACACCATATATTTT.

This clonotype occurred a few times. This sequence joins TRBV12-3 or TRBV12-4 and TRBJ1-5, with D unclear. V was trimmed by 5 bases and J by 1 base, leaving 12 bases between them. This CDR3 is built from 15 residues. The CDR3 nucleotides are TGTGCCAGCAGTCGCCACTCGTCCAGCAATCAGCCCCAGCATTTT. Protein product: CASSRHSSSNQPQHF.

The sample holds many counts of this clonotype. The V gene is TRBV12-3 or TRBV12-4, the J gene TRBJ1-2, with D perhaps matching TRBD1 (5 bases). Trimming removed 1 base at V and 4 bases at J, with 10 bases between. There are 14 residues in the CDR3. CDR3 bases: TGTGCCAGCAGTTTAGATAGACAGTTCTATGGCTACACCTTC. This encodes CASSLDRQFYGYTF.

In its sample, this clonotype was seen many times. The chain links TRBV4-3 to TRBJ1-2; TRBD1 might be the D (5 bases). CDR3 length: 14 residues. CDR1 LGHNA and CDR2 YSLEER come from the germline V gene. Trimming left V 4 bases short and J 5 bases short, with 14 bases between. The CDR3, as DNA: TGCGCCAGCAGCCTAAGATGGGGCGCGTATGGCTACACCTTC. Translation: CASSLRWGAYGYTF.

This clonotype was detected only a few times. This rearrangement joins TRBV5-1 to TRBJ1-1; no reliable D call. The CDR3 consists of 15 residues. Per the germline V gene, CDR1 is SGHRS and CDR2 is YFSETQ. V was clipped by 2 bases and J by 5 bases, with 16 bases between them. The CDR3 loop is CASSFSEGRSTEAFF. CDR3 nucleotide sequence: TGCGCCAGCAGCTTTTCCGAGGGAAGAAGTACTGAAGCTTTCTTT.

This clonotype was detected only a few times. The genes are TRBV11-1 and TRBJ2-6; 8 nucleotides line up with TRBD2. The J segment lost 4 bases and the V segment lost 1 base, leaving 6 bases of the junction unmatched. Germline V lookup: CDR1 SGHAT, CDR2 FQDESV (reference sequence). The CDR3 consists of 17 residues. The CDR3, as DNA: TGTGCCAGCAGCTTAGAAGGACTAGCAGCCGGGGCCAACGTCCTGACTTTC. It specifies CASSLEGLAAGANVLTF.

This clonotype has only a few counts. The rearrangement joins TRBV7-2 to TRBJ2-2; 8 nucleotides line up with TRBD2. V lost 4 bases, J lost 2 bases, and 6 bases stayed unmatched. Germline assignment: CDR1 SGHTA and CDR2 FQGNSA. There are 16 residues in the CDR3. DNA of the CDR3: TGTGCCAGCAGCTGGGACGGGGGGGCAAACACCGGGGAGCTGTTTTTT. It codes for CASSWDGGANTGELFF. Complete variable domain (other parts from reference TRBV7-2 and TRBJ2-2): GAGVSQSPSNKVTEKGKDVELRCDPISGHTALYWYRQSLGQGLEFLIYFQGNSAPDKSGLPSDRFSAERTGGSVSTLTIQRTQQEDSAVYLCASSWDGGANTGELFFGEGSRLTVL.

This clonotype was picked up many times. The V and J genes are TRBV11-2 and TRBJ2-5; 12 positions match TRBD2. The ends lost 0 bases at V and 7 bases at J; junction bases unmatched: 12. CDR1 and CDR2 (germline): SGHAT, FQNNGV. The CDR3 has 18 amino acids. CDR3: CASSLEGASGGARGTQYF. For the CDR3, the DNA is TGTGCCAGCAGCTTAGAAGGGGCTAGCGGGGGGGCAAGGGGGACCCAGTACTTC.

The CDR3 nucleotides are TGTGCCAGCAGTGTAACCGGGGCCGGGGGAAACACCATATATTTT. Protein: CASSVTGAGGNTIYF. The V gene is TRBV6-1, the J gene TRBJ1-3, with D possibly matching TRBD1 (5 bases). Trimming shortened V by 4 bases and J by 4 bases, and 14 bases separated the two germline ends. Germline lookup yields CDR1 MNHNS and CDR2 SASEGT. This CDR3 has 15 amino acids.

Here the CDR3 DNA reads TGCAGTGCTAGAGCCGGGACAGGTGAATACAATGAGCAGTTCTTC. This translates into CSARAGTGEYNEQFF. This chain uses TRBV20-1 with TRBJ2-1; 8 bases fit TRBD1. Per germline, CDR1 DFQATT and CDR2 SNEGSKA (reference sequence). CDR3 size: 15 residues. Germline trimming cut 1 base from V and 4 bases from J; bases unmatched to any gene: 6.